This T cell receptor (beta chain) was documented in a study of metastatic and nonmetastatic thyroid tumors. The wider study: Comparison of repertoires was carried out across blood and tumor or nodule tissue from malignant and benign thyroid patients. Regarding the study as a whole: The study reportedly found significantly higher TCR beta diversity in malignant thyroid tumors than benign nodules, in blood and tumor.

This clone was observed many times. Its antigen is currently unknown. V shed 4 bases and J 4 bases; nucleotides not matched to a gene: 9. The germline V gene encodes CDR1 SGHRS and CDR2 YFSETQ. The CDR3 sequence is 17 residues long. With MiXCR, TCRdb called clones anew from the PCR reads. The table has some 40,000 clones, around 18% seen once. Prior to thyroid surgery, none of the patients had received any treatment. The TCR originated in a female donor with papillary thyroid cancer or a benign thyroid nodule (not recorded which). Some clones in this sample may be carry-over from other donors' samples. Sequenced material: tumor tissue. The chain links TRBV5-1 to TRBJ2-1; the match to TRBD2 covers 12 bases. As DNA, the CDR3 is TGCGCCAGCAGCCTCGGACTAGCGGGGAGGGCTTACAATGAGCAGTTCTTC. Residues: CASSLGLAGRAYNEQFF.